Included here is one TCR beta chain sequence, with context. The source of the sample is a study of blood T cell repertoires in COVID-19. V lost 4 bases, J lost 1 base, and 4 bases stayed unmatched. Germline lookup yields CDR1 MGHRA and CDR2 YSYEKL. This CDR3 is built from 14 residues. Some clones are missing from TCRdb's copy, which holds only in-frame ones; the method was immunoSEQ multiplex PCR. The sample has some 100,000 clones, approximately 86% seen once. Sequenced input: peripheral blood. The chain recombines TRBV4-1 with TRBJ2-7; 7 nucleotides match TRBD2. This receptor was obtained from a man in his fifties with acute or convalescent COVID-19. This CDR3 reads CASSLAGSSYEQYF. The DNA for the CDR3 is TGCGCCAGCAGCCTAGCGGGTTCGTCCTACGAGCAGTACTTC.